This T cell receptor beta chain derives from a study of beta chain features in type 1 diabetes. About the study: No patient-donor differences in age, gender, total cells or subset yield. The study examined more than 100,000,000 sorted cells across all samples.

Study-level results: The naive, central memory and Treg TCRB repertoires showed an apparent similarity that was greater among patients than among healthy donors. All four CD4+ subsets of Type 1 diabetes patients contained TCRB CDR3s that were moderately but significantly shorter.

Of the isolated RNA, all was reverse transcribed, and so the sequenced material was expressed TCRB transcripts. This table comes from immunoSEQ multiplex PCR, and its TCRdb copy is limited to in-frame clones, with some not included. The data show roughly 180,000 clones, roughly 8% seen once. To note about this clone: Its antigen remains unknown.

Germline V CDR1 and CDR2: LGHNA, YNFKEQ. The CDR3 spans 15 residues. The V gene end was trimmed by 3 bases and the J gene end by 1 base; junction bases not matched to a gene: 4. The chain couples TRBV4-2 to TRBJ1-1, with 8 bases aligning to TRBD1. The receptor was derived from a man between 18 and 29 years old with type 1 diabetes. The specimen was central memory CD4+ T cells from blood. This CDR3 reads CASSHTGQGNTEAFF. The DNA of the CDR3 is TGTGCCAGCAGCCACACAGGACAGGGGAACACTGAAGCTTTCTTT.